A selection of T cell receptor beta chains follows, all from one sample in a study of cytomegalovirus exposure and HLA in healthy donors. Only in-frame clones appear in the TCRdb table, and some are missing; sequencing was by immunoSEQ multiplex PCR. The sample includes about 130,000 clones, 75% to 90% of them seen just once. Input material: PBMCs. Receptor source: a young man in good health and CMV-seronegative. CDR3s include the opening cysteine and the closing phenylalanine or tryptophan. The D gene is left open where the match is weak. Part of the rows lack a size; the others show once, few, many or a class for expanded clones.

v_call	j_call	clone_size	d_call	cdr3_nt	cdr3_aa
TRBV19	TRBJ1-4	once	TRBD1	TGTGCCAGTAGTATGACGACAGGGGGTAATGAAAAACTGTTTTTT	CASSMTTGGNEKLFF
TRBV6-6	TRBJ1-2	.	.	TGTGCCAGCAGTTACGAAGTCAGGGACTATGGCTACACCTTC	CASSYEVRDYGYTF
TRBV27	TRBJ2-7	.	.	TGTGCCAGCAGTTTATCGAGGGCGGCACTTGAGTGGGAGCAGTACTTC	CASSLSRAALEWEQYF
TRBV19	TRBJ2-5	.	TRBD1	TGTGCCAGTAGCTGGCAGGGGGATACGGGAGAGACCCAGTACTTC	CASSWQGDTGETQYF
TRBV7-9	TRBJ1-5	.	TRBD1	TGTGCCAGCAGCCGTGGGACAGGCAATCAGCCCCAGAATTTT	CASSRGTGNQPQNF
TRBV28	TRBJ2-3	.	TRBD1	TGTGCCAGCAGTTTAAACCTTGGGACAGGGAAAAACACAGATACGCAGTATTTT	CASSLNLGTGKNTDTQYF
TRBV6-4	TRBJ2-1	.	.	TGTGCCAGCAGTGAAATGATGACTCACAATAACTACAATGAGCAGTTCTTC	CASSEMMTHNNYNEQFF
TRBV5-1	TRBJ2-5	.	TRBD1	TGCGCCAGCATGGAAGGACAGGGGAGGGAGACCCAGTACTTC	CASMEGQGRETQYF
TRBV9	TRBJ2-1	.	TRBD1	TGTGCCAGCAGCCCGAGTACAGGGGGCCTTCCACCGGGTTTGGATGAGCAGTTCTTC	CASSPSTGGLPPGLDEQFF
TRBV27	TRBJ2-1	few	.	TGTGCCAGCAGTTTCCTGGGCGATGAGCAGTTCTTC	CASSFLGDEQFF
TRBV5-1	TRBJ1-4	few	.	TGCGCCAGCAGCTTTGAGCCAACTAATGAAAAACTGTTTTTT	CASSFEPTNEKLFF
TRBV6-1	TRBJ2-3	.	.	TGTGCCAGCAGTGAATGGTTACAGAGCACAGATACGCAGTATTTT	CASSEWLQSTDTQYF
TRBV13	TRBJ1-4	.	TRBD1	TGTGCCAGCAGCACAAGGACAGGGGCCTTAACTAATGAAAAACTGTTTTTT	CASSTRTGALTNEKLFF
TRBV4-1	TRBJ2-1	few	.	TGCGCCAGCAGCCTGGGACTCGGAAGCTCCTACAATGAGCAGTTCTTC	CASSLGLGSSYNEQFF
TRBV27	TRBJ2-2	.	TRBD2	TGTGCCAGCAGTTCGGGGACTAGCGGGATCCGGGAGCTGTTTTTT	CASSSGTSGIRELFF
TRBV28	TRBJ2-7	.	TRBD1	TGTGCCAGCAGTCCACCGACAGGGGGTCACGAGCAGTACTTC	CASSPPTGGHEQYF
TRBV7-2	TRBJ1-1	.	TRBD1	TGTGCCAGCAGCCCTGGACAGGTTGGAATGAACACTGAAGCTTTCTTT	CASSPGQVGMNTEAFF
TRBV29-1	TRBJ2-5	.	TRBD1	TGCAGCGTTGAAGATTTGGAACGGGACAGACCCCAAGAGACCCAGTACTTC	CSVEDLERDRPQETQYF
TRBV10-2	TRBJ2-1	once	.	TGCGCCAGCGGCTCGGGTTCCTACAATGAGCAGTTCTTC	CASGSGSYNEQFF
TRBV27	TRBJ2-7	.	TRBD2	TGTGCCAGCGGAGAGAACTCGGGACTAGCAGTCTACGAGCAGTACTTC	CASGENSGLAVYEQYF
TRBV11-2	TRBJ2-7	.	TRBD1	TGTGCCAGCAGCCCCCCGGACAGGGGTTACGAGCAGTACTTC	CASSPPDRGYEQYF
TRBV28	TRBJ2-2	.	.	TGTGCCAGCACCATCAGGACAGGGAGGGTCGGGGAGCTGTTTTTT	CASTIRTGRVGELFF
TRBV4-1	TRBJ2-7	.	TRBD2	TGCGCCAGCAGCCAAGAAACTAGCGGGAGATTTTACGAGCAGTACTTC	CASSQETSGRFYEQYF
TRBV6-5	TRBJ2-2	once	.	TGTGCCAGCAGTTACTCTTCTGCCGGGGAGCTGTTTTTT	CASSYSSAGELFF
TRBV14	TRBJ2-3	.	.	TGTGCCAGCAGCCAGACAGTTGTTCCAGATACGCAGTATTTT	CASSQTVVPDTQYF
TRBV7-8	TRBJ1-4	.	.	TGTGCCAGCAGCTTAACGGGCGCCAGGGGTGAAAAACTGTTTTTT	CASSLTGARGEKLFF
TRBV19	TRBJ2-1	.	TRBD1	TGTGCCAGTAGTATGGCAGGACAGGGGCGGTTCTTC	CASSMAGQGRFF
TRBV28	TRBJ2-7	once	.	TGTGCCAGCAGGTCGATAGCCCGACCTCTCGAGCAGTACTTC	CASRSIARPLEQYF
TRBV10-1	TRBJ2-3	.	.	TGCGCCAGCAGTGAAAACAGGTGGACAGCTAGCACAGATACGCAGTATTTT	CASSENRWTASTDTQYF
TRBV5-6	TRBJ2-7	.	.	TGTGCCAGCAGCTTGGTTAGCGGACTCTACGAGCAGTACTTC	CASSLVSGLYEQYF
TRBV4-1	TRBJ2-3	.	TRBD1	TGCGCCAGCAGCTCACGGACAGGGGGGAGGACAGATACGCAGTATTTT	CASSSRTGGRTDTQYF
TRBV6-5	TRBJ1-1	.	TRBD1	TGTGCCAGCAGTTACTCGGCCAGGGGGGAGACTGAAGCTTTCTTT	CASSYSARGETEAFF
TRBV9	TRBJ2-7	.	TRBD2	TGTGCCAGCAGCGGCGGGAGGGCCAACTACGAGCAGTACTTC	CASSGGRANYEQYF
TRBV7-8	TRBJ2-1	.	.	TGTGCCAGCAGCTTAGCGATGGCTGAGCAGTTCTTC	CASSLAMAEQFF